The rows below give T cell receptor beta chains drawn from one sample of a study of cytomegalovirus exposure and HLA in healthy donors. TCRdb's table, derived via immunoSEQ multiplex PCR, lists solely in-frame clones and lacks some. The sample gives some 180,000 clones, 82% of which show up once; about 1.5% is in the top ten. Sequenced: PBMCs. Receptor source: a man between 40 and 49 years old in good health and CMV-seronegative. CDR3s include the opening cysteine and the closing phenylalanine or tryptophan. The D gene is left open where the match is weak. Clone sizes are given selectively: once, few, many, or a class where the clone is expanded.

V gene: TRBV7-3
D gene: NA
J gene: TRBJ2-2
clone size: NA
CDR3 DNA: TGTGCCAGCAGCCCAGGCCCCGGGGAGCTGTTTTTT
CDR3 protein: CASSPGPGELFF

V gene: TRBV5-1
D gene: NA
J gene: TRBJ1-1
clone size: NA
CDR3 DNA: TGCGCCAGCAGCTTAGAAGGGGCAGCTTTCTTT
CDR3 protein: CASSLEGAAFF

V gene: TRBV30
D gene: TRBD2
J gene: TRBJ2-2
clone size: NA
CDR3 DNA: TGTGCCTGGAGTTCAGGAGCGGGAGTCAACACCGGGGAGCTGTTTTTT
CDR3 protein: CAWSSGAGVNTGELFF

V gene: TRBV27
D gene: NA
J gene: TRBJ1-2
clone size: NA
CDR3 DNA: TGTGCCAGCAGTTTCGGGGGCCGGGGGGGGAGCTACACCTTC
CDR3 protein: CASSFGGRGGSYTF

V gene: TRBV10-3
D gene: NA
J gene: TRBJ2-7
clone size: NA
CDR3 DNA: TGTGCCATCAAGGGGGAGGGCGAGCAGTACTTC
CDR3 protein: CAIKGEGEQYF

V gene: TRBV9
D gene: TRBD2
J gene: TRBJ2-3
clone size: NA
CDR3 DNA: TGTGCCAGCAGCACCTATAGCGGGGGCTTCCCAGATACGCAGTATTTT
CDR3 protein: CASSTYSGGFPDTQYF

V gene: TRBV28
D gene: NA
J gene: TRBJ1-1
clone size: NA
CDR3 DNA: TGTGCCAGCAGGCCCGCGGGGGCAAACACTGAAGCTTTCTTT
CDR3 protein: CASRPAGANTEAFF

V gene: TRBV28
D gene: TRBD1
J gene: TRBJ1-5
clone size: NA
CDR3 DNA: TGTGCCAGCACCCCACGACAGGGTGGCAATCAGCCCCAGCATTTT
CDR3 protein: CASTPRQGGNQPQHF

V gene: TRBV28
D gene: TRBD2
J gene: TRBJ2-7
clone size: NA
CDR3 DNA: TGTGCCAGCAGCACACCCGGACTAGGGGTCTCCGACGAGCAGTACTTC
CDR3 protein: CASSTPGLGVSDEQYF

V gene: TRBV6-4
D gene: TRBD2
J gene: TRBJ2-1
clone size: NA
CDR3 DNA: TGTGCCAGCAGCGCCGGGACTAGCGGGGTACTTGGAAATGAGCAGTTCTTC
CDR3 protein: CASSAGTSGVLGNEQFF

V gene: TRBV7-2
D gene: NA
J gene: TRBJ2-2
clone size: few
CDR3 DNA: TGTGCCAGCAGCTTAGCAGCACCCGAGCTGTTTTTT
CDR3 protein: CASSLAAPELFF

V gene: TRBV6-1
D gene: NA
J gene: TRBJ1-1
clone size: few
CDR3 DNA: TGTGCCAGCAGCGCTAGAGACAGGGAAGCTTTCTTT
CDR3 protein: CASSARDREAFF

V gene: TRBV11-2
D gene: TRBD1
J gene: TRBJ2-5
clone size: NA
CDR3 DNA: TGTGCCAGCAGCTTAGATAGGCGGACAGGGGACCAAGAGACCCAGTACTTC
CDR3 protein: CASSLDRRTGDQETQYF

V gene: TRBV14
D gene: NA
J gene: TRBJ2-7
clone size: NA
CDR3 DNA: TGTGCCAGCAGCCAAGTTCGGGGATCTTGGGGCTCCTACGAGCAGTACTTC
CDR3 protein: CASSQVRGSWGSYEQYF

V gene: TRBV9
D gene: NA
J gene: TRBJ2-3
clone size: few
CDR3 DNA: TGTGCCAGCAGCGTAGTGGGGAGAGGAAACACAGATACGCAGTATTTT
CDR3 protein: CASSVVGRGNTDTQYF

V gene: TRBV5-1
D gene: TRBD2
J gene: TRBJ2-3
clone size: NA
CDR3 DNA: TGCGCCAGCAGCTCCCTAGCGGGGGGGCCGGGCACAGATACGCAGTATTTT
CDR3 protein: CASSSLAGGPGTDTQYF

V gene: TRBV5-6
D gene: TRBD2
J gene: TRBJ2-7
clone size: NA
CDR3 DNA: TGTGCCAGCAGCCGGACTAGCGGGGCCTCCTACGAGCAGTACTTC
CDR3 protein: CASSRTSGASYEQYF

V gene: TRBV7-2
D gene: NA
J gene: TRBJ1-1
clone size: NA
CDR3 DNA: TGTGCCAGCAGCTTAGCAGGGGGTAACACTGAAGCTTTCTTT
CDR3 protein: CASSLAGGNTEAFF

V gene: TRBV4-3
D gene: NA
J gene: TRBJ2-7
clone size: NA
CDR3 DNA: TGCGCCAGCAGCCAAGAAATAGGCGGGGCCTATTCTTACGAGCAGTACTTC
CDR3 protein: CASSQEIGGAYSYEQYF

V gene: TRBV2
D gene: NA
J gene: TRBJ2-3
clone size: NA
CDR3 DNA: TGTGCCAGCAGTAATTCGGTGGGGACTTTAGGGAACACAGATACGCAGTATTTT
CDR3 protein: CASSNSVGTLGNTDTQYF

V gene: TRBV6-5
D gene: NA
J gene: TRBJ1-2
clone size: NA
CDR3 DNA: TGTGCCAGCAAGAAAAACAGGGACAACTATGGCTACACCTTC
CDR3 protein: CASKKNRDNYGYTF

V gene: TRBV4-3
D gene: TRBD1
J gene: TRBJ1-1
clone size: NA
CDR3 DNA: TGCGCCAGCAGCCAAGATAGGGCAGGGGGACTGAACACTGAAGCTTTCTTT
CDR3 protein: CASSQDRAGGLNTEAFF

V gene: TRBV6-1
D gene: TRBD1
J gene: TRBJ2-7
clone size: few
CDR3 DNA: TGTGCCTGCCTCCTTGGACAGGGCTACGAGCAGTACTTC
CDR3 protein: CACLLGQGYEQYF

V gene: TRBV7-9
D gene: NA
J gene: TRBJ1-4
clone size: NA
CDR3 DNA: TGTGCCAGCAGCTTAGGGACACGCGAAAAACTGTTTTTT
CDR3 protein: CASSLGTREKLFF

V gene: TRBV28
D gene: NA
J gene: TRBJ1-4
clone size: NA
CDR3 DNA: TGTGCCAGCAGTTCCGGGTCCGCAACTAATGAAAAACTGTTTTTT
CDR3 protein: CASSSGSATNEKLFF

V gene: TRBV6-6
D gene: TRBD1
J gene: TRBJ2-1
clone size: few
CDR3 DNA: TGTGCCAGCAGTTGGGGACAGACTTACAATGAGCAGTTCTTC
CDR3 protein: CASSWGQTYNEQFF

V gene: TRBV11-2
D gene: NA
J gene: TRBJ2-5
clone size: NA
CDR3 DNA: TGTGCCAGCAGCTTAGGAATACCGGGTCCGGGAGAGACCCAGTACTTC
CDR3 protein: CASSLGIPGPGETQYF

V gene: TRBV7-7
D gene: TRBD1
J gene: TRBJ2-5
clone size: NA
CDR3 DNA: TGTGCTAGCAGCCCCGACAGGGGAGGAGGAGAGACCCAGTACTTC
CDR3 protein: CASSPDRGGGETQYF

V gene: TRBV19
D gene: TRBD1
J gene: TRBJ2-5
clone size: NA
CDR3 DNA: TGTGCCAGTAGTATAAGGCCGGACAGGCAAGAGACCCAGTACTTC
CDR3 protein: CASSIRPDRQETQYF

V gene: TRBV4-3
D gene: TRBD2
J gene: TRBJ2-3
clone size: NA
CDR3 DNA: TGCGCCAGCAGCCAACCGGGACTAGCGGGAGGGATGCGTACGCAGTATTTT
CDR3 protein: CASSQPGLAGGMRTQYF

V gene: TRBV28
D gene: TRBD1
J gene: TRBJ2-6
clone size: NA
CDR3 DNA: TGTGCCAGCAGGGGGGACAGAAGAATAGTTCCCGGGGCCAACGTCCTGACTTTC
CDR3 protein: CASRGDRRIVPGANVLTF

V gene: TRBV7-9
D gene: NA
J gene: TRBJ2-5
clone size: NA
CDR3 DNA: TGTGCCAGCAAAGGGGGGGGTTCGGAGACCCAGTACTTC
CDR3 protein: CASKGGGSETQYF

V gene: TRBV18
D gene: NA
J gene: TRBJ2-2
clone size: once
CDR3 DNA: TGTGCCAGCTCACACCAGACAGCCACCGGGGAGCTGTTTTTT
CDR3 protein: CASSHQTATGELFF

V gene: TRBV4-1
D gene: NA
J gene: TRBJ1-4
clone size: NA
CDR3 DNA: TGCGCCAGCAGCCAACTTGGAGGGAGGGCAACTAATGAAAAACTGTTTTTT
CDR3 protein: CASSQLGGRATNEKLFF

V gene: TRBV2
D gene: NA
J gene: TRBJ2-5
clone size: NA
CDR3 DNA: TGTGCCGGACAGCTCCAAGAGACCCAGTACTTC
CDR3 protein: CAGQLQETQYF

V gene: TRBV30
D gene: TRBD1
J gene: TRBJ2-1
clone size: NA
CDR3 DNA: TGTGCCTGGAGTATGTCTTTATTTAATTGGACAGGGAGCTACAATGAGCAGTTCTTC
CDR3 protein: CAWSMSLFNWTGSYNEQFF

V gene: TRBV6-4
D gene: NA
J gene: TRBJ1-4
clone size: once
CDR3 DNA: TGTGCCAGCAGTGACCTTTTACGGGGGAATGAAAAACTGTTTTTT
CDR3 protein: CASSDLLRGNEKLFF

V gene: TRBV7-3
D gene: TRBD2
J gene: TRBJ2-7
clone size: NA
CDR3 DNA: TGTGCCAGCAGCACGTCACGGGAGGGAACCTACGAGCAGTACTTC
CDR3 protein: CASSTSREGTYEQYF

V gene: TRBV15
D gene: NA
J gene: TRBJ2-1
clone size: few
CDR3 DNA: TGTGCCACCAGCAGCCTCGGTGGGGTCCAGCGGAATGAGCAGTTCTTC
CDR3 protein: CATSSLGGVQRNEQFF

V gene: TRBV6-6
D gene: NA
J gene: TRBJ1-5
clone size: NA
CDR3 DNA: TGTGCCAGCGAGGCAGACCGGGGCAATCAGCCCCAGCATTTT
CDR3 protein: CASEADRGNQPQHF

V gene: TRBV6-5
D gene: TRBD1
J gene: TRBJ1-2
clone size: NA
CDR3 DNA: TGTGCCAGCAGTTACTCGATTCAGGGGGCCTATGGCTACACCTTC
CDR3 protein: CASSYSIQGAYGYTF

V gene: TRBV4-3
D gene: NA
J gene: TRBJ1-3
clone size: NA
CDR3 DNA: TGCGCCAGCAGCCAAGAAGGAGGGGAGGGTGCTGGAAACACCATATATTTT
CDR3 protein: CASSQEGGEGAGNTIYF

V gene: TRBV5-6
D gene: TRBD2
J gene: TRBJ2-2
clone size: NA
CDR3 DNA: TGTGCCAGCAGCCTTAGCGGGAGCAAGGACACCGGGGAGCTGTTTTTT
CDR3 protein: CASSLSGSKDTGELFF

V gene: TRBV6-6
D gene: NA
J gene: TRBJ1-5
clone size: NA
CDR3 DNA: TGTGCCAGCAGTTACCTCCTCGGCAATCAGCCCCAGCATTTT
CDR3 protein: CASSYLLGNQPQHF

V gene: TRBV28
D gene: TRBD1
J gene: TRBJ2-2
clone size: NA
CDR3 DNA: TGTGCCAGCAGCGACGACAGGGAGCCCGGGGAGCTGTTTTTT
CDR3 protein: CASSDDREPGELFF

V gene: TRBV21-1
D gene: NA
J gene: TRBJ1-2
clone size: NA
CDR3 DNA: TGTGCCAGCAGCAGATGGACAGGTGGAGACTATGGCTACACCTTC
CDR3 protein: CASSRWTGGDYGYTF

V gene: TRBV5-4
D gene: NA
J gene: TRBJ2-1
clone size: NA
CDR3 DNA: TGTGCCAGCAGCTTGGCGGGGGGCTCCCCCTACAATGAGCAGTTCTTC
CDR3 protein: CASSLAGGSPYNEQFF

V gene: TRBV5-1
D gene: NA
J gene: TRBJ1-2
clone size: NA
CDR3 DNA: TGCGCCAGCAGCTTGGCCCAGTGGGGCTACACCTTC
CDR3 protein: CASSLAQWGYTF

V gene: TRBV28
D gene: TRBD2
J gene: TRBJ2-2
clone size: few
CDR3 DNA: TGTGCCAGCTCCTCCCGGGGGTGGTCTAGCGGGTCGGCCGGCACCGGGGAGCTGTTTTTT
CDR3 protein: CASSSRGWSSGSAGTGELFF

V gene: TRBV11-2
D gene: TRBD2
J gene: TRBJ2-5
clone size: NA
CDR3 DNA: TGTGCCAGCAGCGGCCCCCTAAGCGGGGCAGAGACCCAGTACTTC
CDR3 protein: CASSGPLSGAETQYF

V gene: TRBV25-1
D gene: TRBD1
J gene: TRBJ1-5
clone size: NA
CDR3 DNA: TGTGCCAGCAGTGAAGGACAGGGACGGGCCCAGCATTTT
CDR3 protein: CASSEGQGRAQHF

V gene: TRBV15
D gene: TRBD1
J gene: TRBJ2-7
clone size: few
CDR3 DNA: TGTGCCACCAGTACAGGGGTGGCCTACGAGCAGTACTTC
CDR3 protein: CATSTGVAYEQYF

V gene: TRBV4-3
D gene: NA
J gene: TRBJ2-7
clone size: NA
CDR3 DNA: TGCGCCAGCAGCCAAGTAATGGCTTTGCGGGATAGGGAGCACTACGAGCAGTACTTC
CDR3 protein: CASSQVMALRDREHYEQYF

V gene: TRBV11-3
D gene: NA
J gene: TRBJ1-1
clone size: NA
CDR3 DNA: TGTGCCAGCAGCCCCCAGGGGCGCCTTCGGTACACTGAAGCTTTCTTT
CDR3 protein: CASSPQGRLRYTEAFF

V gene: TRBV27
D gene: TRBD2
J gene: TRBJ2-1
clone size: few
CDR3 DNA: TGTGCCAGCAGTTCTAGAGGTTCCGGGGCTAGCGGGACCTACAATGAGCAGTTCTTC
CDR3 protein: CASSSRGSGASGTYNEQFF

V gene: TRBV7-6
D gene: NA
J gene: TRBJ1-3
clone size: NA
CDR3 DNA: TGTGCCAGCAGCCCTGGAGGCGGAAACTCTGGAAACACCATATATTTT
CDR3 protein: CASSPGGGNSGNTIYF

V gene: TRBV7-8
D gene: TRBD1
J gene: TRBJ2-7
clone size: NA
CDR3 DNA: TGTGCCAGCAGTGGGACAGGGCTGGGCGAGCAGTACTTC
CDR3 protein: CASSGTGLGEQYF

V gene: TRBV28
D gene: NA
J gene: TRBJ2-7
clone size: NA
CDR3 DNA: TGTGCCAGCAGTCCAAGCGGAGAAAGGTCCTACGAGCAGTACTTC
CDR3 protein: CASSPSGERSYEQYF

V gene: TRBV27
D gene: TRBD2
J gene: TRBJ2-7
clone size: NA
CDR3 DNA: TGTGCCAGCAGTTCACCACTTAGCGGGAGGGCGGATGAGCAGTACTTC
CDR3 protein: CASSSPLSGRADEQYF